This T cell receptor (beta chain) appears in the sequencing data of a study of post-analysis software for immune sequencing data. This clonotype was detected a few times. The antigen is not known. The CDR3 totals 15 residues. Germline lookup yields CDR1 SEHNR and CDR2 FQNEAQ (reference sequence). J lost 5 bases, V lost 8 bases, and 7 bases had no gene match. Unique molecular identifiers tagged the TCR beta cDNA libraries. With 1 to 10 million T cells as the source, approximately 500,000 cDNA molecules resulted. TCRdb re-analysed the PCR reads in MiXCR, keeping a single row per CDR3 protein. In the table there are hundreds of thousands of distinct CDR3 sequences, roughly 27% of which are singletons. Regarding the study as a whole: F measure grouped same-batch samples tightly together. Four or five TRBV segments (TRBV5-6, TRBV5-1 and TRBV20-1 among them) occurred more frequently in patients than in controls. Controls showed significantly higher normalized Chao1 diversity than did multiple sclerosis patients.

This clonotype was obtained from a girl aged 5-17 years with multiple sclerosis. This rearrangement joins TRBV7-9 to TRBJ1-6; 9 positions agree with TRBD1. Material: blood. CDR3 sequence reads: CASPGGDRDNSPLHF. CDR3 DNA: TGTGCCAGCCCAGGGGGGGACAGGGATAATTCACCCCTCCACTTT.